This passage covers 15 T cell receptor beta chains from one sample sequenced in a study of blood T cell repertoires in COVID-19. Some clones are missing from TCRdb's copy, which holds only in-frame ones; the method was immunoSEQ multiplex PCR. The repertoire holds tens of thousands of clones, around 79% seen once, with 5.7% in the top ten. Input material: peripheral blood. All receptors come from a man in his fifties or sixties with active or convalescent COVID-19.

The chain carries TRBV27 and TRBJ2-7; D is perhaps TRBD1 (5 bases). Germline loops: CDR1 MNHEY, CDR2 SMNVEV (reference sequence). The CDR3 runs 14 residues. Trimming cost V 0 bases and J 3 bases, with 9 bases left between them. CDR3 in DNA: TGTGCCAGCAGTTTATCGCGGACATTCTACGAGCAGTACTTC. Protein sequence: CASSLSRTFYEQYF.

The rearrangement joins TRBV9 to TRBJ2-3; 8 bases line up with TRBD1. Germline trimming cut 0 bases from V and 1 base from J; bases unmatched to any gene: 10. Germline assignment: CDR1 SGDLS and CDR2 YYNGEE. This CDR3 is 18 amino acids long. DNA for the CDR3: TGTGCCAGCAGCGTAGCAGGGACGAACAGGGGGGGCACAGATACGCAGTATTTT. Residues: CASSVAGTNRGGTDTQYF.

The J gene is TRBJ1-5, the V gene TRBV6-1; TRBD1 is a possible D gene (6 bases). The CDR3 runs 18 residues. Germline V gives CDR1 MNHNS, CDR2 SASEGT. V lost 3 bases, J lost 0 bases, and 18 bases lay in between. CDR3 residues: CASSEVRGSGYSNQPQHF. In nucleotides, the CDR3 is TGTGCCAGCAGTGAGGTCAGGGGATCGGGGTATAGCAATCAGCCCCAGCATTTT.

The CDR3 DNA reads TGTGCCAGTAAGCGGGAGAACACTGAAGCTTTCTTT. It encodes CASKRENTEAFF. The chain is built from TRBV19 and TRBJ1-1; no clear D gene. The CDR3 covers 12 residues. With 7 bases removed from V and 1 base from J, the gap between germline ends came to 7 bases. CDR1 is LNHDA, CDR2 SQIVND, per germline (reference sequence).

The chain employs TRBV6-5 and TRBJ2-7, with TRBD2 matching over 14 bases. The V and J ends lost 6 bases and 9 bases, in that order; junction bases with no gene match: 7. The germline V gene encodes CDR1 MNHEY and CDR2 SVGAGI. The CDR3 length is 14 residues. The CDR3 region has the DNA TGTGCCAGCAGGGGGACTAGCGGGGGAGCTGGGCAGTACTTC. This translates into CASRGTSGGAGQYF.

The chain has TRBV7-9 and TRBJ1-1; weak D call: TRBD1 (5 bases). CDR1 SEHNR and CDR2 FQNEAQ come from the germline V gene (reference sequence). The CDR3 has 15 residues. Trimming cost V 1 base and J 6 bases, with 15 bases left between them. Here the CDR3 reads CASSLGAGRLAEAFF. The CDR3 coding sequence is TGTGCCAGCAGCTTAGGGGCAGGGAGGCTTGCTGAAGCTTTCTTT.

The chain has TRBV6-1 and TRBJ1-4; D is unresolved. The V end lost 3 bases, the J end lost 8 bases, and 10 bases lay between the germline ends. CDR1 and CDR2 from the germline V gene are MNHNS and SASEGT. The CDR3 runs to 13 residues. CDR3 sequence (DNA): TGTGCCAGCAGTGAGAGAAGAGGGGAAAAACTGTTTTTT. This encodes CASSERRGEKLFF.

The chain uses TRBV27 and TRBJ1-1; D is undetermined. There are 14 residues in the CDR3. Trimming pared 1 base from V and 6 bases from J, leaving 12 bases between. Germline CDR1 reads MNHEY; CDR2 reads SMNVEV (reference sequence). The DNA for the CDR3 is TGTGCCAGCAGTTTATGGGAGGCTTCCGCTGAAGCTTTCTTT. Its protein is CASSLWEASAEAFF.

The rearrangement joins TRBV5-6 to TRBJ2-5; the D gene is possibly TRBD1 (6 bases). The CDR3 covers 14 residues. Germline-derived CDR1 and CDR2 are SGHDT and YYEEEE. V lost 4 bases and J 1 base, leaving 11 bases between the germline ends. The CDR3 protein is CASSLDSVQETQYF. The CDR3 region has the DNA TGTGCCAGCAGCCTGGACAGTGTCCAAGAGACCCAGTACTTC.

The V gene is TRBV5-1, the J gene TRBJ1-5; D is ambiguous. CDR1 is SGHRS and CDR2 is YFSETQ in the germline V gene. The CDR3 is 14 amino acids. The V gene lost 0 bases and the J gene lost 1 base, with 5 bases spanning the gap. CDR3 nucleotides: TGCGCCAGCAGCTTGGCCGGGAGCAATCAGCCCCAGCATTTT. Translation: CASSLAGSNQPQHF.

The gene calls are TRBV3-1 (or the pseudogene TRBV3-2) and TRBJ1-4; D is ambiguous. Trimming pared 1 base from V and 0 bases from J, leaving 6 bases between. The V gene's germline CDR1 is LGHDT and CDR2 YNNKEL (reference sequence). The CDR3 consists of 15 residues. The DNA of the CDR3 is TGTGCCAGCAGCCAAGTGCTAACAACTAATGAAAAACTGTTTTTT. Protein sequence: CASSQVLTTNEKLFF.

This clone was counted a few times. The rearrangement links TRBV14 to TRBJ2-2; 10 bases are a match to TRBD1. This CDR3 region has 17 residues. V lost 4 bases and J lost 6; bases outside the gene matches: 11. Germline CDR1 reads SGHDN; CDR2 reads FVKESK. The DNA for the CDR3 is TGTGCCAGCAGCCCCCCGGACAGGGGGGATATCCCCGGGGAGCTGTTTTTT. Amino acid sequence: CASSPPDRGDIPGELFF.

This clone was counted a single time. The rearrangement uses TRBV18 and TRBJ2-5, with TRBD2 matching over 12 bases. Germline CDR1 KGHSH, CDR2 LQKENI. The CDR3 runs 20 residues. V was pared by 0 bases and J by 4 bases, with 15 bases of the junction left unmatched. CDR3 sequence reads: CASSPPDRLAGASRIETQYF. In DNA form, the CDR3 reads TGTGCCAGCTCACCACCCGATCGACTAGCGGGGGCTTCAAGAATAGAGACCCAGTACTTC. The full variable domain, in which reference TRBV18 and TRBJ2-5 provide the parts outside the CDR3, is NAGVMQNPRHLVRRRGQEARLRCSPMKGHSHVYWYRQLPEEGLKFMVYLQKENIIDESGMPKERFSAEFPKEGPSILRIQQVVRGDSAAYFCASSPPDRLAGASRIETQYFGPGTRLLVL.

CDR3 bases: TGTGCCAGCAGTGACATGGGAGGGGCGTACTATGGCTACACCTTC. Its translation is CASSDMGGAYYGYTF. The chain employs TRBV25-1 and TRBJ1-2; tentatively, D is TRBD1 (5 bases). The CDR3 is 15 amino acids. Trimming took off 3 bases at V and 3 bases at J, with 14 bases between the two ends. Germline V gives CDR1 MGHDK, CDR2 SYGVNS.

The V gene is TRBV28, the J gene TRBJ1-1, with TRBD1 matching over 9 bases. CDR1 is MDHEN, CDR2 SYDVKM, per germline. Trimming at V came to 4 bases and at J to 8 bases, leaving 5 bases not matched to a gene. The CDR3 sequence is 13 residues long. The CDR3 DNA sequence: TGTGCCAGCAGTTACCGGGACAGGGCCGAAGCTTTCTTT. This sequence encodes CASSYRDRAEAFF. Full variable domain (missing parts from reference TRBV28 and TRBJ1-1): DVKVTQSSRYLVKRTGEKVFLECVQDMDHENMFWYRQDPGLGLRLIYFSYDVKMKEKGDIPEGYSVSREKKERFSLILESASTNQTSMYLCASSYRDRAEAFFGQGTRLTVV.